The sequence of this T cell receptor (beta chain) was determined in a study of T cells after yellow fever vaccination. V lost 3 bases, J lost 0 bases, and 3 bases stayed unmatched. CDR3 length equals 17 residues. Looked up from germline, CDR1 is KGHSH and CDR2 is LQKENI. TCRdb passed the 5' RACE reads through MiXCR, listing each CDR3 protein once. The table shows some 340,000 distinct CDR3 sequences, with around 11% occurring only once. Study-wide findings and caveats: Repertoires obtained by FACS sorting could include abundant clonotypes that entered as contaminants from the bulk population.

In this sample, this clonotype turned up once. Its antigen is as yet unknown. The TCR comes from a young man who received the YFV17D yellow fever vaccine. The chain has TRBV18 and TRBJ2-6; 9 bases line up with TRBD1. The sample was CD4+ T cells sorted from PBMCs, taken 45 days after the yellow fever booster vaccination. The CDR3, as DNA: TGTGCCAGCTCACCTACAGGGGGCCACTCTGGGGCCAACGTCCTGACTTTC. Its translation is CASSPTGGHSGANVLTF.